This passage covers 3 T cell receptor beta chains from one sample sequenced in a study of blood T cell repertoires in COVID-19. The repertoire was sequenced with immunoSEQ multiplex PCR; TCRdb's copy has only in-frame clones and lacks some. The sample includes around 250,000 clones, around 84% of them seen just once. The sample taken for sequencing was PBMCs or T cells enriched from blood (not recorded which). The receptors here all came from a woman in her 50s who had recovered from COVID-19.

The chain links TRBV28 to TRBJ1-3; 11 bases match TRBD1. The CDR3 loop spans 15 amino acids. Losses at the gene ends were 7 bases for V and 3 bases for J; bases not matched to a gene: 5. From germline, CDR1 is MDHEN and CDR2 SYDVKM. CDR3 loop: CASKGTGGLGNTIYF. The CDR3 coding sequence is TGTGCCAGCAAGGGGACAGGGGGACTTGGAAACACCATATATTTT.

This chain joins TRBV7-2 and TRBJ1-4, with D possibly being TRBD1 (5 bases). CDR1 and CDR2 from the germline V gene are SGHTA and FQGNSA. V was shortened by 4 bases and J by 2 bases, with 11 bases between the two germline ends. The CDR3 is 15 residues long. The CDR3 region has the DNA TGTGCCAGCAGCTCCGTGACAGTGACTAATGAAAAACTGTTTTTT. Translated: CASSSVTVTNEKLFF.

The rearrangement links TRBV19 to TRBJ2-3; the D is unclear. Trimming took 5 bases from V and 9 from J, leaving 15 bases between them. The CDR3 consists of 13 residues. Germline CDR1 reads LNHDA; CDR2 reads SQIVND (reference sequence). For the CDR3, the DNA is TGTGCCAGTAGTCTGCTTGGTGTTGAGACGCAGTATTTT. Its protein product is CASSLLGVETQYF.